The clone carrying this T cell receptor beta chain showed up many times. The entry originates in a study of patients and donors after allogeneic stem cell transplantation. TCRdb itself ran the RT-PCR reads through MiXCR, one entry per CDR3 protein. The sample has some 230,000 distinct CDR3 sequences; 14% are singletons. The CDR3 sequence is 16 residues long. Trimming pared 5 bases from V and 0 bases from J, leaving 13 bases between. From germline, CDR1 is SGHVS and CDR2 FNYEAQ. The chain links TRBV7-6 to TRBJ2-2, with D possibly matching TRBD1 (6 bases). The sample taken for sequencing was blood, either unsorted or a sorted T cell fraction (not recorded which). The sequence was obtained from a human donor who was either an allogeneic HSCT recipient or a stem cell or donor lymphocyte infusion donor (not recorded which). It is not recorded whose cells these are; they may come from a transplant donor. The CDR3 bases are TGTGCCAGCAGCCCAGGGGCCCCCACGAACACCGGGGAGCTGTTTTTT. Protein sequence: CASSPGAPTNTGELFF.